The TCR beta chain described here comes from a study of identical twins. This clonotype was picked up a small number of times. The V gene's germline CDR1 is DFQATT and CDR2 SNEGSKA (reference sequence). This CDR3 is built from 13 residues. V was pared by 4 bases and J by 0 bases, with 8 bases between. MiXCR, run by TCRdb on the 5' RACE reads, gives a single entry per CDR3 protein. The sample lists approximately 690,000 distinct CDR3 sequences, roughly 6.2% occurring once. Sequences were obtained from naive T cells sorted from blood. The TCR was taken from a man aged 18 to 29 in good health. The chain recombines TRBV20-1 with TRBJ2-3; D gene uncertain. The CDR3: CSATRSSTDTQYF. The CDR3 DNA sequence: TGCAGTGCTACTAGGTCTAGCACAGATACGCAGTATTTT.